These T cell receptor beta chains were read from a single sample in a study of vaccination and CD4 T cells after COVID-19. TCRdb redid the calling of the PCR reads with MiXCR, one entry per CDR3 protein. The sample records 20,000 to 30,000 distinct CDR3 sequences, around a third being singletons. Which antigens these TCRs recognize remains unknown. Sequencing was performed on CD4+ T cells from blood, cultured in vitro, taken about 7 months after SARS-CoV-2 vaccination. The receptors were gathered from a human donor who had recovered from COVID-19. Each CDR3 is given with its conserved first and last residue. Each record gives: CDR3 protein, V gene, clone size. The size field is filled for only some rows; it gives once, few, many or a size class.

CDR3aa: CSARESFSGNTIYF
v_gene: TRBV20-1
abundance: few

CDR3aa: CASTQATDTQYF
v_gene: TRBV11-2
abundance: few

CDR3aa: CATSDLQGTATDTQYF
v_gene: TRBV24-1
abundance: few

CDR3aa: CAISENGDNEQYF
v_gene: TRBV10-3
abundance: few

CDR3aa: CASSLGTGGSYEQYF
v_gene: TRBV19
abundance: NA

CDR3aa: CASSSLLQGGGQPQHF
v_gene: TRBV28
abundance: few

CDR3aa: CASSWETVAGGRGETQYF
v_gene: TRBV6-2/TRBV6-3
abundance: few

CDR3aa: CASSWGSGDQETQYF
v_gene: TRBV6-2/TRBV6-3
abundance: NA

CDR3aa: CASSSNDNYEQYF
v_gene: TRBV6-5
abundance: few

CDR3aa: CASSYTQSGQSNQPQHF
v_gene: TRBV6-5
abundance: few

CDR3aa: CSVRGATAGVSSLVETQYF
v_gene: TRBV20-1
abundance: few

CDR3aa: CATSRSAGDRGRYEQYF
v_gene: TRBV15
abundance: NA

CDR3aa: CASSEQTNYYEQYF
v_gene: TRBV25-1
abundance: few

CDR3aa: CASSGPGQGNTEAFF
v_gene: TRBV19
abundance: few

CDR3aa: CSASAQTGPPYEQYF
v_gene: TRBV20-1
abundance: NA

CDR3aa: CASRPGGTGNEQYF
v_gene: TRBV28
abundance: NA

CDR3aa: CASSLGTVSYNEQFF
v_gene: TRBV12-3/TRBV12-4
abundance: NA

CDR3aa: CSASLAGYEQYF
v_gene: TRBV20-1
abundance: NA

CDR3aa: CASSPMTAQKTQYF
v_gene: TRBV19
abundance: NA

CDR3aa: CASRFLRVDYGYTF
v_gene: TRBV28
abundance: NA

CDR3aa: CASSVHYRTGSDEQFF
v_gene: TRBV25-1
abundance: few

CDR3aa: CASSTTPTSGYSTDTQYF
v_gene: TRBV7-9
abundance: NA

CDR3aa: CASSARGRSYEQYF
v_gene: TRBV6-1
abundance: NA

CDR3aa: CSANRAGGLWNEQFF
v_gene: TRBV20-1
abundance: NA

CDR3aa: CASSRGRGHNSPLHF
v_gene: TRBV7-6
abundance: NA

CDR3aa: CASSQEPGLAGLETQYF
v_gene: TRBV4-1
abundance: NA

CDR3aa: CASSYQGMGGEQYF
v_gene: TRBV7-9
abundance: NA

CDR3aa: CASSPHRISYNSPLHF
v_gene: TRBV27
abundance: NA

CDR3aa: CAKGGRAVNYPLPNETQYF
v_gene: TRBV23-1
abundance: NA